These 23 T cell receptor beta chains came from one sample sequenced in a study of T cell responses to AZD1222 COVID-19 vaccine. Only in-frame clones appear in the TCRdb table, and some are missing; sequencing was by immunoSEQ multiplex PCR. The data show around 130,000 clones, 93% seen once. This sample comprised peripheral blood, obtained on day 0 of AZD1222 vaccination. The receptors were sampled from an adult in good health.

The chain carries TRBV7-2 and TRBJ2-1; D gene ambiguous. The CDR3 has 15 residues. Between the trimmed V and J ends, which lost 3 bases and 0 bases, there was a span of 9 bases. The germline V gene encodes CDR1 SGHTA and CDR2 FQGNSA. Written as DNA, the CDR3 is TGTGCCAGCAGCTTTGACTCGTCCTCCTACAATGAGCAGTTCTTC. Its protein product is CASSFDSSSYNEQFF.

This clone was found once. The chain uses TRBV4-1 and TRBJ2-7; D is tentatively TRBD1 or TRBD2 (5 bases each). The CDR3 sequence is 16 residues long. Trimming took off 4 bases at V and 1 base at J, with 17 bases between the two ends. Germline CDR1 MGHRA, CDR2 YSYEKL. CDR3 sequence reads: CASSPAIEGRSYEQYF. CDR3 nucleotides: TGCGCCAGCAGCCCCGCTATAGAGGGACGGTCCTACGAGCAGTACTTC.

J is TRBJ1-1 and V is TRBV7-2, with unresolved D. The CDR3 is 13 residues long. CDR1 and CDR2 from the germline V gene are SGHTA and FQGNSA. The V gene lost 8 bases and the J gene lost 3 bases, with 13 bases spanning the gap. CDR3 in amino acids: CASVRRLDTEAFF. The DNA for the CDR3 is TGTGCCAGCGTCAGACGGTTAGACACTGAAGCTTTCTTT.

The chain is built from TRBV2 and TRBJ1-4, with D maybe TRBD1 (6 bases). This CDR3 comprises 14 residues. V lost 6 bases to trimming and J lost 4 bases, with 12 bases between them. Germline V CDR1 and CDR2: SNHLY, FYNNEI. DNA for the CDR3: TGTGCCAGCAGGACGGACAGCATTAATGAAAAACTGTTTTTT. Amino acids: CASRTDSINEKLFF.

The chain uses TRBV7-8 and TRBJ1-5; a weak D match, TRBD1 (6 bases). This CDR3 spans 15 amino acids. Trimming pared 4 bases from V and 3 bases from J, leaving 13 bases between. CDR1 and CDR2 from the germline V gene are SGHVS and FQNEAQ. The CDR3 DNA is TGTGCCAGCAGCTCATTTACAGGGTTCAATCAGCCCCAGCATTTT. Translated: CASSSFTGFNQPQHF.

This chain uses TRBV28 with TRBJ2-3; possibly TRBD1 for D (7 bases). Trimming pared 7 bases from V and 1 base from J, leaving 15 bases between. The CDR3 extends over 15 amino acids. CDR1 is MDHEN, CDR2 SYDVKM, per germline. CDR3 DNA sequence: TGTGCCAGCACCCCCACAGGGGAGGGCACAGATACGCAGTATTTT. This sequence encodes CASTPTGEGTDTQYF.

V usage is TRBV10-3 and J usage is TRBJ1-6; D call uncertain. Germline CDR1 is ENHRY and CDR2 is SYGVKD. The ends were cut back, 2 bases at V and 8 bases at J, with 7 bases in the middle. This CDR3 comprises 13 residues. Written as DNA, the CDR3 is TGTGCCATCAGTGAGACTTCGGATTCACCCCTCCACTTT. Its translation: CAISETSDSPLHF.

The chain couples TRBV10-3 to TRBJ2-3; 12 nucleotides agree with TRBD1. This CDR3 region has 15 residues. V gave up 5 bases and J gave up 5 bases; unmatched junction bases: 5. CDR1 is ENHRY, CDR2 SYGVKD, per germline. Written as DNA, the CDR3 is TGTGCCATCAGTACGGGACAGGGGGCGGGAGATACGCAGTATTTT. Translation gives CAISTGQGAGDTQYF.

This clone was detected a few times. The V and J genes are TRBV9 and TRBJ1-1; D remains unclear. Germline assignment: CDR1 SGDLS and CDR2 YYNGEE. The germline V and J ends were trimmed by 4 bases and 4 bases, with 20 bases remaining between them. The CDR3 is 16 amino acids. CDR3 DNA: TGTGCCAGCAGCCCAGAGGATGGCGATGCCCCCACTGAAGCTTTCTTT. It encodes CASSPEDGDAPTEAFF.

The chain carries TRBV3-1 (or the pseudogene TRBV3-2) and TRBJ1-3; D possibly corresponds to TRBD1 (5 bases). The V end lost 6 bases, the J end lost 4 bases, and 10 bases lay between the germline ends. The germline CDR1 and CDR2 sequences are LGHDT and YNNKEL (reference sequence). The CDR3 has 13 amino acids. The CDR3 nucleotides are TGTGCCAGCAGTGGGACGCAAGGAAACACCATATATTTT. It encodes CASSGTQGNTIYF.

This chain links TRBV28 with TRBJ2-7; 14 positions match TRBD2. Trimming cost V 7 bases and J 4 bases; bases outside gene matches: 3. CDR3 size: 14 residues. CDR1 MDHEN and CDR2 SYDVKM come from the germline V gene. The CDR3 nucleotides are TGTGCCAGCACCGGGACTAGCGGGAGTTACGAGCAGTACTTC. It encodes CASTGTSGSYEQYF.

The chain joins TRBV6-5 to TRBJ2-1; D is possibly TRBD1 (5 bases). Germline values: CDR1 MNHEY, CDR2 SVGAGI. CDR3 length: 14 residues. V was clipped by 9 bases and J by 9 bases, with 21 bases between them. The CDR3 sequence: CASMQGARSGEQFF. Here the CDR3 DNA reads TGTGCCAGTATGCAGGGCGCCCGCTCGGGTGAGCAGTTCTTC.

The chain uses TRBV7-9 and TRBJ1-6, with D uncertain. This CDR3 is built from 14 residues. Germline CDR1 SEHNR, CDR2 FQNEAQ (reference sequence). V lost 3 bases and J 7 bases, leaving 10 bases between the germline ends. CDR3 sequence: CASSFPGGNSPLHF. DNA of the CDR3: TGTGCCAGCAGCTTCCCAGGAGGAAATTCACCCCTCCACTTT.

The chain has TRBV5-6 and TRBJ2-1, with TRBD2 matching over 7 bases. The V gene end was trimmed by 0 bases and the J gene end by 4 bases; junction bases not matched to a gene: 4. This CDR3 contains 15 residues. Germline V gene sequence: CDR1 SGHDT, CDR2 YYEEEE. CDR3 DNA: TGTGCCAGCAGCTTGGGGCGGGGGACGTACAATGAGCAGTTCTTC. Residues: CASSLGRGTYNEQFF.

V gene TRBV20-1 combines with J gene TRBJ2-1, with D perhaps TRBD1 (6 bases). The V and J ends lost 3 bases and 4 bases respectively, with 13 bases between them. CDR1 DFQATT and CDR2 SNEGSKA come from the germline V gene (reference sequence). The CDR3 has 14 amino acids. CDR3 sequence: CSASQDSSYNEQFF. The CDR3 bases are TGCAGTGCTAGTCAGGACAGCTCGTACAATGAGCAGTTCTTC.

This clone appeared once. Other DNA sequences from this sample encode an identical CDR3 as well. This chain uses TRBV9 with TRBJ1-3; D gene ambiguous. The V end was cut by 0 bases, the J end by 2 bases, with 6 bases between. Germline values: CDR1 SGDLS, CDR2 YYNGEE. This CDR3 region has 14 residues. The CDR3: CASSVGRAGNTIYF. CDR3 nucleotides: TGTGCCAGCAGCGTAGGTCGAGCTGGAAACACCATATATTTT.

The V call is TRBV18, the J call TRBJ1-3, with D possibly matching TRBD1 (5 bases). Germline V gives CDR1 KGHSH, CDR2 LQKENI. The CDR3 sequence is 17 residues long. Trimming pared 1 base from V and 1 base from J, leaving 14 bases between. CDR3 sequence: CASSPQGPTYSGNTIYF. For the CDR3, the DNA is TGTGCCAGCTCACCACAGGGACCGACTTATTCTGGAAACACCATATATTTT.

The CDR3 is CASSLGSGGYTGELFF. CDR3 nucleotides: TGTGCCAGCAGCTTAGGTAGCGGGGGCTACACCGGGGAGCTGTTTTTT. The genes are TRBV11-3 and TRBJ2-2; TRBD2 matches at 9 bases. This CDR3 has 16 residues. Germline CDR1 SGHNT, CDR2 YENEEA. With 1 base clipped from V and 3 bases from J, the junction kept 3 bases outside the gene matches.

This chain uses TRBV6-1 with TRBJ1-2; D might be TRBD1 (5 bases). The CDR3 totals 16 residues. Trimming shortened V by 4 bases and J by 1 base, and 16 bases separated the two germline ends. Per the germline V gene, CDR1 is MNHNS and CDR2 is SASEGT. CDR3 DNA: TGTGCCAGCAGTGCTGGGGCGTCAGCCTATAACTATGGCTACACCTTC. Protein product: CASSAGASAYNYGYTF.

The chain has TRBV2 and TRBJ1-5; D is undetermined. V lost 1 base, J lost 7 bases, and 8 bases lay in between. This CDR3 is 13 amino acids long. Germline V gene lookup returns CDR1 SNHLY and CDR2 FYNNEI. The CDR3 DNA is TGTGCCAGCAGTGAAGAGGGTTTCCAGCCCCAGCATTTT. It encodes CASSEEGFQPQHF.

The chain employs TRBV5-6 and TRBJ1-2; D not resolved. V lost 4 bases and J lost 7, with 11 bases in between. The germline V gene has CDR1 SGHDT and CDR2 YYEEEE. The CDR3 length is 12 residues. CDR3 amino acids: CASSLGGVGYTF. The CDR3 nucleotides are TGTGCCAGCAGCCTGGGTGGGGTTGGCTACACCTTC.

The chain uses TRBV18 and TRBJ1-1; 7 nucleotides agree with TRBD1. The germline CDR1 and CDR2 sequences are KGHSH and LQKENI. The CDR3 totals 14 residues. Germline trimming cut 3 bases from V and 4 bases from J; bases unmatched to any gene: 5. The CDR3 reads CASSPPDRFTEAFF. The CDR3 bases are TGTGCCAGCTCACCCCCGGACAGGTTCACTGAAGCTTTCTTT. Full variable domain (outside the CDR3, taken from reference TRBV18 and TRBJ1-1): NAGVMQNPRHLVRRRGQEARLRCSPMKGHSHVYWYRQLPEEGLKFMVYLQKENIIDESGMPKERFSAEFPKEGPSILRIQQVVRGDSAAYFCASSPPDRFTEAFFGQGTRLTVV.

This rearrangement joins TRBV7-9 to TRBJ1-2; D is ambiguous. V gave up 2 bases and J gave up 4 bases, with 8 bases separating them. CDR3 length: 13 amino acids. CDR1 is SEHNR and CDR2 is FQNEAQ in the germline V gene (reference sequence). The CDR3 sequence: CASSLLPIYGYTF. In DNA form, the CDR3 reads TGTGCCAGCAGCTTACTCCCTATCTATGGCTACACCTTC. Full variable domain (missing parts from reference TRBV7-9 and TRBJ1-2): DTGVSQNPRHKITKRGQNVTFRCDPISEHNRLYWYRQTLGQGPEFLTYFQNEAQLEKSRLLSDRFSAERPKGSFSTLEIQRTEQGDSAMYLCASSLLPIYGYTFGSGTRLTVV.